These 5 T cell receptor beta chains were all obtained from the same sample, sequenced in a study of type 1 regulatory T cells. MiXCR was run by TCRdb on the reads, yielding one entry per CDR3 protein. The data hold roughly 46,000 distinct CDR3 sequences, with more than 10% observed a single time. No antigen has been identified for these receptors. The sequenced sample consisted of cultured non-Tr1 T cells, either the whole culture or a sorted T cell fraction (not recorded which). These receptor sequences come from a human donor in good health.

The chain carries TRBV11-2 and TRBJ2-7, with D possibly TRBD2 on 6 matching bases. Germline V CDR1 and CDR2: SGHAT, FQNNGV. The length of the CDR3 is 15 residues. Between the trimmed V and J ends, which lost 6 bases and 3 bases, there was a span of 18 bases. The CDR3 here is CASRPSGTQGYEQYF. The CDR3 region has the DNA TGTGCCAGCAGGCCTTCCGGGACTCAAGGCTACGAGCAGTACTTC.

There are a few counts of this clonotype. The V gene is TRBV10-3, the J gene TRBJ2-1; 7 bases map to TRBD2. The V segment lost 2 bases and the J segment 8 bases; nucleotides outside the gene matches: 9. Germline V gene lookup returns CDR1 ENHRY and CDR2 SYGVKD. This CDR3 spans 15 amino acids. The CDR3 DNA reads as TGTGCCATCAGTGAGCATGGCGGGAGTATTTATGAGCAGTTCTTC. Encoded protein: CAISEHGGSIYEQFF.

Many counts were recorded for this clonotype. V gene TRBV5-4 combines with J gene TRBJ2-1; D call uncertain. Per germline, CDR1 SGHNT and CDR2 YYREEE (reference sequence). This CDR3 contains 13 residues. V lost 0 bases to trimming and J lost 4 bases, with 5 bases between them. In DNA form, the CDR3 reads TGTGCCAGCAGCTTGGGCCCGTACAATGAGCAGTTCTTC. Translated: CASSLGPYNEQFF.

This clonotype was detected ten times or more. This chain uses TRBV6-1 with TRBJ2-2; TRBD2 matches 9 bases. CDR1 and CDR2 (germline): MNHNS, SASEGT. This CDR3 region has 16 residues. After removal of 6 bases from V and 2 bases from J, the junction contained 7 bases not matched to a gene. The CDR3 loop is CASRRNSGSNTGELFF. The CDR3 DNA sequence: TGTGCCAGCAGAAGAAATAGCGGGAGTAACACCGGGGAGCTGTTTTTT.

This chain connects TRBV5-6 to TRBJ2-7, with 15 bases lining up with TRBD2. Trimming at V came to 4 bases and at J to 9 bases, leaving 11 bases not matched to a gene. The CDR3 is 16 residues long. CDR1 and CDR2 (germline): SGHDT, YYEEEE. The CDR3 DNA is TGTGCCAGCAGCCCACGGACTAGCGGGAGGGCAAGGGGGCAGTACTTC. Encoded protein: CASSPRTSGRARGQYF.